This T cell receptor beta chain originates from a study of blood T cell repertoires in COVID-19. Study context: COVID-19 samples from acute and convalescent phases originated in the United States, Italy and Spain.

This clone showed up many times. The CDR3 is 15 residues long. The germline V and J ends were trimmed by 6 bases and 6 bases, with 18 bases remaining between them. Per germline, CDR1 MNHEY and CDR2 SVGAGI. The method was immunoSEQ multiplex PCR; TCRdb's version includes in-frame clones alone and lacks a portion of them. Of 50,000 to 75,000 clones listed, about 78% were seen once; the top ten hold approximately 21%. The chain joins TRBV6-5 to TRBJ1-5; D may be TRBD1 (6 bases). The origin of this receptor is a man of 80 years or more with active or convalescent COVID-19. The sequenced sample consisted of peripheral blood. CDR3 sequence reads: CASRPTQGLSQPQHF. The CDR3 nucleotides are TGTGCCAGCAGACCAACACAGGGTCTAAGTCAGCCCCAGCATTTT.